The 9 T cell receptor beta chains listed next were all sequenced from one sample in a study of blood T cell repertoires in COVID-19. Sequencing was performed with immunoSEQ multiplex PCR; in TCRdb, only in-frame clones are kept and a portion is missing. The table has around 100,000 clones, about 86% seen once. Sequenced input: PBMCs or T cells enriched from blood (not recorded which). Receptor source: a woman between 45 and 60 years old who had recovered from COVID-19.

J is TRBJ2-2 and V is TRBV23-1; tentative D call: TRBD1 (5 bases). TRBV23-1 counts as an open reading frame of uncertain function. The CDR3 totals 15 residues. Deletions cut 5 bases from V and 0 bases from J, with 10 bases between. The CDR3: CASSMDIPNTGELFF. CDR3 bases: TGCGCCAGCAGTATGGACATCCCGAACACCGGGGAGCTGTTTTTT.

This clone has just a few counts. This rearrangement joins TRBV5-1 to TRBJ2-7, with D tentatively TRBD1 (6 bases). This CDR3 region has 18 residues. Germline loops: CDR1 SGHRS, CDR2 YFSETQ. With 0 bases removed from V and 1 base from J, the gap between germline ends came to 20 bases. The chain's CDR3 is CASSLAYFQGRTSYEQYF. CDR3 coding DNA: TGCGCCAGCAGCTTGGCCTACTTCCAGGGGCGAACTTCCTACGAGCAGTACTTC.

Only one count was recorded for this clone. The V call is TRBV27, the J call TRBJ1-5; D ambiguous. V gave up 0 bases and J gave up 5 bases, with 14 bases separating them. The CDR3 consists of 16 residues. Germline values: CDR1 MNHEY, CDR2 SMNVEV (reference sequence). This CDR3 is CASSLSFPKIYQPQHF. The CDR3 DNA follows: TGTGCCAGCAGTTTATCCTTCCCTAAGATATATCAGCCCCAGCATTTT.

This rearrangement joins TRBV18 to TRBJ1-5; 7 bases line up with TRBD1. With V trimmed by 8 bases and J by 5 bases, 6 bases remained unmatched. CDR1 and CDR2 from the germline V gene are KGHSH and LQKENI. This CDR3 has 13 residues. CDR3 residues: CASQTGVDQPQHF. CDR3 DNA: TGTGCCAGCCAAACAGGGGTTGATCAGCCCCAGCATTTT. Full variable domain (outside the CDR3, taken from reference TRBV18 and TRBJ1-5): NAGVMQNPRHLVRRRGQEARLRCSPMKGHSHVYWYRQLPEEGLKFMVYLQKENIIDESGMPKERFSAEFPKEGPSILRIQQVVRGDSAAYFCASQTGVDQPQHFGDGTRLSIL.

The rearrangement links TRBV18 to TRBJ1-4, with 8 bases that match TRBD1. The CDR3 extends over 15 amino acids. Germline loops: CDR1 KGHSH, CDR2 LQKENI. With 3 bases clipped from V and 12 bases from J, the junction kept 12 bases outside the gene matches. CDR3 bases: TGTGCCAGCTCACCTGGACAGGGTGATTTTGTAGAACTGTTTTTT. Amino acids: CASSPGQGDFVELFF.

The gene calls are TRBV5-1 and TRBJ1-1, with TRBD1 matching 12 bases. Trimming at V came to 3 bases and at J to 5 bases, leaving 8 bases not matched to a gene. The germline V gene encodes CDR1 SGHRS and CDR2 YFSETQ. The CDR3 extends over 16 amino acids. CDR3 region: CASSSGTGGFMTEAFF. CDR3 DNA sequence: TGCGCCAGCAGCTCTGGGACAGGGGGCTTTATGACTGAAGCTTTCTTT.

Regarding this clone: One end of the junction is discordant with germline, which a read error may explain. The rearrangement joins TRBV7-3 to TRBJ1-2, with D possibly TRBD1 on 6 matching bases. Germline-derived CDR1 and CDR2 are SGHTA and FQGTGA. There are 11 residues in the CDR3. The CDR3 DNA reads TGTGCCAGCAGCTCCCAAGGACAGCCAGTCTTC. Its protein product is CASSSQGQPVF.

The chain combines TRBV10-3 with TRBJ2-2; no clear D. The V and J ends lost 2 bases and 2 bases respectively, with 12 bases between them. CDR1 is ENHRY, CDR2 SYGVKD, per germline. The CDR3 totals 16 residues. The CDR3 loop is CAISEVRPKNTGELFF. CDR3 nucleotide sequence: TGTGCCATCAGTGAGGTCAGGCCAAAAAACACCGGGGAGCTGTTTTTT.

The chain combines TRBV30 with TRBJ1-4; 8 bases are a match to TRBD1. The CDR3 spans 17 residues. CDR1 GTSNPN and CDR2 SVGIG come from the germline V gene (reference sequence). V lost 2 bases, J lost 3 bases, and 11 bases stayed unmatched. As DNA, the CDR3 is TGTGCCTGGAGTTATCCCAGGGGGCTTATTTCTAATGAAAAACTGTTTTTT. It encodes CAWSYPRGLISNEKLFF.